The next 12 T cell receptor beta chains were all read from a single sample in a study of tissue T cells after allogeneic stem cell transplantation. Produced via immunoSEQ multiplex PCR; TCRdb's table is partial and in-frame only. The sample contains about 9,700 clones, roughly three fifths of which appear only once. Sample: tissue from the ileum, taken at autopsy. The receptor source for this set is a woman aged 18 to 55 with breast cancer.

The rearrangement uses TRBV7-2 and TRBJ2-5, with TRBD2 identical over 9 bases. Per germline, CDR1 SGHTA and CDR2 FQGNSA. Trimming cost V 2 bases and J 8 bases; bases outside gene matches: 6. The CDR3 covers 14 residues. The CDR3 sequence is CASSLPAGGQTQYF. For the CDR3, the DNA is TGTGCCAGCAGCTTACCAGCGGGGGGCCAAACCCAGTACTTC.

The chain recombines TRBV4-2 with TRBJ2-7, with a weak D call TRBD1 (5 bases). V lost 0 bases, J lost 5 bases, and 11 bases lay in between. This CDR3 has 14 amino acids. Germline CDR1 reads LGHNA; CDR2 reads YNFKEQ. CDR3 loop: CASSQDRVPDEQYF. For the CDR3, the DNA is TGTGCCAGCAGCCAAGACAGGGTGCCCGACGAGCAGTACTTC.

This clone has a single count. This chain connects TRBV27 to TRBJ2-1; D is perhaps TRBD2 (7 bases). The CDR3 extends over 15 amino acids. Trimming removed 4 bases from V and 6 bases from J, with 16 bases in between. CDR1 is MNHEY, CDR2 SMNVEV, per germline (reference sequence). The chain's CDR3 is CASSSWEGGVNEQFF. The CDR3 DNA follows: TGTGCCAGCAGTTCCTGGGAGGGGGGGGTCAATGAGCAGTTCTTC.

The J gene is TRBJ2-6, the V gene TRBV3-1 (or the pseudogene TRBV3-2); no definite D call. This CDR3 has 14 residues. V lost 4 bases and J lost 0, with 4 bases in between. CDR1 is LGHDT and CDR2 is YNNKEL in the germline V gene (reference sequence). The CDR3 sequence: CASSLLSGANVLTF. The DNA of the CDR3 is TGTGCCAGCAGCCTTCTCTCTGGGGCCAACGTCCTGACTTTC.

The chain is built from TRBV24-1 and TRBJ2-5; the D is unclear. V lost 9 bases and J 5 bases, leaving 21 bases between the germline ends. Germline CDR1 is KGHDR and CDR2 is SFDVKD. The CDR3 is made up of 15 amino acids. CDR3 bases: TGTGCCACCGCCCGTGCTGAGGACGAGGTGGAGACCCAGTACTTC. It translates to CATARAEDEVETQYF.

The chain combines TRBV11-1 with TRBJ2-2; unclear D gene. Germline CDR1 reads SGHAT; CDR2 reads FQDESV (reference sequence). This CDR3 has 14 residues. V lost 1 base and J lost 1, with 4 bases in between. The CDR3 sequence: CASSLVLNTGELFF. The CDR3 coding sequence is TGTGCCAGCAGCTTAGTCCTGAACACCGGGGAGCTGTTTTTT.

Only a few counts were recorded for this clone. The chain employs TRBV5-6 and TRBJ2-7; 8 bases fit TRBD2. The trim removed 1 base at V and 4 bases at J, leaving 7 bases unmatched. This CDR3 spans 15 amino acids. Germline V gives CDR1 SGHDT, CDR2 YYEEEE. The CDR3 loop reads CASSLYPGLVYEQYF. As DNA, the CDR3 is TGTGCCAGCAGCTTGTATCCGGGACTAGTGTACGAGCAGTACTTC. The variable domain in full, completed from reference TRBV5-6 and TRBJ2-7, reads DAGVTQSPTHLIKTRGQQVTLRCSPKSGHDTVSWYQQALGQGPQFIFQYYEEEERQRGNFPDRFSGHQFPNYSSELNVNALLLGDSALYLCASSLYPGLVYEQYFGPGTRLTVT.

This chain uses TRBV24-1 with TRBJ2-2, with TRBD1 identical over 8 bases. J lost 5 bases, V lost 4 bases, and 2 bases had no gene match. The germline V gene has CDR1 KGHDR and CDR2 SFDVKD. This CDR3 has 14 amino acids. CDR3: CATSETGGTGELFF. The CDR3 DNA reads TGTGCCACCAGTGAAACAGGGGGAACCGGGGAGCTGTTTTTT.

This sequence joins TRBV5-1 and TRBJ1-6, with D unresolved. The CDR3 contains 14 residues. V was clipped by 5 bases and J by 0 bases, with 6 bases between them. The V gene's germline CDR1 is SGHRS and CDR2 YFSETQ. CDR3 DNA: TGCGCCAGCAGACGGGACTCCTATAATTCACCCCTCCACTTT. The encoded protein is CASRRDSYNSPLHF.

J is TRBJ1-4 and V is TRBV4-3, with TRBD1 matching over 9 bases. Germline CDR1 LGHNA, CDR2 YSLEER. V dropped 5 bases and J dropped 6; count of bases not matched to a gene: 10. The CDR3 extends over 16 amino acids. CDR3 protein: CASSSPGTGIDEKLFF. For the CDR3, the DNA is TGCGCCAGCAGCTCCCCCGGGACAGGGATTGATGAAAAACTGTTTTTT.

The CDR3 spells CASSLPGRSTDTQYF. CDR3 DNA: TGTGCCAGCAGCTTGCCCGGGAGGAGCACAGATACGCAGTATTTT. The chain links TRBV7-9 to TRBJ2-3; 7 positions agree with TRBD2. The germline V gene has CDR1 SEHNR and CDR2 FQNEAQ (reference sequence). The CDR3 runs 15 residues. V dropped 3 bases and J dropped 0; count of bases not matched to a gene: 3.

The V call is TRBV18, the J call TRBJ2-7; D might be TRBD1 (5 bases). There are 15 residues in the CDR3. The germline V gene encodes CDR1 KGHSH and CDR2 LQKENI. Trimming pared 3 bases from V and 10 bases from J, leaving 22 bases between. The CDR3 sequence is CASSPASGQGIPQYF. The DNA of the CDR3 is TGTGCCAGCTCACCCGCCTCAGGGCAGGGAATACCTCAGTACTTC.